These T cell receptor beta chains were read from a single sample in a study of shared clonotypes between healthy human individuals. Assay: immunoSEQ multiplex PCR; the TCRdb copy retains only in-frame clones and omits some. The table records around 2,100,000 clones, about 95% of them present only once. Sequencing was carried out using naive CD8+ T cells sorted from blood. Every receptor here comes from a man in his late teens or twenties in good health. CDR3s include the opening cysteine and the closing phenylalanine or tryptophan. Fields, in order: D gene, clone size, V gene, J gene, CDR3 protein, CDR3 DNA. D genes are given only for firm matches. Expanded clones are given a class, and other clones once, few, many or no size at all.

.,.,TRBV6-5,TRBJ1-1,CASSPTQVPNTEAFF,TGTGCCAGCAGTCCCACTCAGGTCCCGAACACTGAAGCTTTCTTT
TRBD2,.,TRBV9,TRBJ2-1,CASSPLGSGRANEQFF,TGTGCCAGCAGCCCACTTGGTAGCGGGAGGGCCAATGAGCAGTTCTTC
.,.,TRBV30,TRBJ1-3,CAWTYNEGVSGNTIYF,TGTGCCTGGACTTACAATGAGGGAGTCTCTGGAAACACCATATATTTT
.,.,TRBV5-1,TRBJ2-1,CASTPGVSSYNEQFF,TGCGCCAGCACCCCGGGGGTGAGCTCCTACAATGAGCAGTTCTTC
TRBD1,.,TRBV27,TRBJ1-1,CASSLTGATEAFF,TGTGCCAGCAGTTTGACAGGGGCCACTGAAGCTTTCTTT
.,.,TRBV5-1,TRBJ2-7,CASSLDWGPYEQYF,TGCGCCAGCAGCTTGGATTGGGGTCCCTACGAGCAGTACTTC
.,once,TRBV5-1,TRBJ2-7,CASSFRESYEQYF,TGCGCCAGCAGCTTCAGGGAGTCCTACGAGCAGTACTTC
TRBD2,.,TRBV5-1,TRBJ2-3,CASSLAGSGGPKYTDTQYF,TGCGCCAGCAGCTTGGCTGGCAGCGGGGGGCCCAAATACACAGATACGCAGTATTTT
TRBD1,.,TRBV13,TRBJ2-7,CASSSRTGGNEQYF,TGTGCCAGCAGCTCTCGGACAGGGGGCAACGAGCAGTACTTC
.,.,TRBV5-6,TRBJ2-7,CASSDQLYEQYF,TGTGCCAGCAGCGACCAACTCTACGAGCAGTACTTC
.,.,TRBV4-3,TRBJ2-2,CASSPRVAYGELFF,TGCGCCAGCAGCCCCCGGGTAGCGTACGGGGAGCTGTTTTTT
TRBD1,.,TRBV13,TRBJ2-3,CASSYGQGVVDTQYF,TGTGCCAGCAGCTATGGACAGGGTGTTGTAGATACGCAGTATTTT
TRBD2,.,TRBV6-7,TRBJ2-5,CASSYEREDLQETQYF,TGTGCCAGCAGTTACGAGCGGGAAGACTTACAAGAGACCCAGTACTTC
.,.,TRBV11-2,TRBJ1-1,CASSLISGLETFF,TGTGCCAGCAGCTTAATTTCGGGGTTGGAAACTTTCTTT
TRBD2,.,TRBV14,TRBJ2-3,CASSVLAGLTDTQYF,TGTGCCAGCAGCGTACTAGCGGGACTCACAGATACGCAGTATTTT
.,.,TRBV9,TRBJ2-1,CASSSTPDPKEQFF,TGTGCCAGCAGCTCCACGCCCGACCCGAAAGAGCAGTTCTTC
.,.,TRBV4-3,TRBJ2-2,CASREGNTGELFF,TGCGCCAGCAGGGAAGGGAACACCGGGGAGCTGTTTTTT
.,.,TRBV30,TRBJ2-7,CAWSVGAEQYF,TGTGCCTGGAGTGTCGGAGCTGAGCAGTACTTC
.,.,TRBV27,TRBJ2-7,CASSLIGGPGEQYF,TGTGCCAGCAGTTTAATTGGGGGACCCGGGGAGCAGTACTTC
.,.,TRBV9,TRBJ1-2,CASSVGTDLYGYTF,TGTGCCAGCAGCGTAGGGACAGACCTATATGGCTACACCTTC
.,.,TRBV28,TRBJ1-4,CASSLNFGTNEKLFF,TGTGCCAGCAGTTTAAACTTCGGGACTAATGAAAAACTGTTTTTT
TRBD1,.,TRBV2,TRBJ2-7,CASRNLDRYPIKQYF,TGTGCCAGCAGAAATTTGGACAGGTATCCGATCAAGCAGTACTTC
.,.,TRBV6-1,TRBJ2-7,CASSDRGPYEQYF,TGTGCCAGCAGTGACAGGGGTCCCTACGAGCAGTACTTC
.,.,TRBV29-1,TRBJ2-7,CSVEDPGTAYEQYF,TGCAGCGTTGAAGATCCTGGGACTGCATACGAGCAGTACTTC
TRBD1,.,TRBV4-1,TRBJ1-2,CASSQTTGGANYGYTF,TGCGCCAGCAGCCAGACGACAGGGGGCGCGAACTATGGCTACACCTTC
.,.,TRBV5-6,TRBJ1-5,CASSEMQGDQPQHF,TGTGCCAGCAGCGAGATGCAGGGCGATCAGCCCCAGCATTTT
.,.,TRBV27,TRBJ2-7,CASSLRPHGLYEQYF,TGTGCCAGCAGCCTTAGGCCGCATGGACTCTACGAGCAGTACTTC
.,.,TRBV5-8,TRBJ2-3,CASSLVGQNIPDTQYF,TGTGCCAGCAGCTTGGTTGGACAGAACATCCCAGATACGCAGTATTTT
.,.,TRBV6-5,TRBJ2-1,CASSYFGDYNEQFF,TGTGCCAGCAGTTACTTCGGGGACTACAATGAGCAGTTCTTC
TRBD1,.,TRBV7-2,TRBJ1-1,CASSAPDRGGGTEAFF,TGTGCCAGCAGCGCCCCCGACAGGGGAGGAGGTACTGAAGCTTTCTTT
TRBD1,once,TRBV5-1,TRBJ2-2,CASRNTGTANTGELFF,TGCGCCAGCAGGAACACCGGGACAGCGAACACCGGGGAGCTGTTTTTT
TRBD1,.,TRBV19,TRBJ1-1,CASIDRGASTEAFF,TGTGCCAGTATTGACAGGGGGGCTAGCACTGAAGCTTTCTTT
TRBD1,.,TRBV7-9,TRBJ1-2,CASSLQEQGVFGYTF,TGTGCCAGCAGCTTACAAGAGCAGGGGGTTTTTGGCTACACCTTC
.,.,TRBV28,TRBJ1-5,CASSFRGGNQPQHF,TGTGCCAGCAGTTTTCGGGGGGGCAATCAGCCCCAGCATTTT
.,.,TRBV28,TRBJ1-2,CASSSTVETGYGYTF,TGTGCCAGCAGTTCTACTGTCGAAACGGGCTATGGCTACACCTTC
TRBD2,.,TRBV30,TRBJ2-7,CAWRGGSYEQYF,TGTGCCTGGAGGGGGGGGTCCTACGAGCAGTACTTC
.,.,TRBV4-3,TRBJ2-7,CASSQAWSPSYEQYF,TGCGCCAGCAGCCAAGCTTGGTCACCTTCCTACGAGCAGTACTTC